This passage covers 14 T cell receptor beta chains from one sample sequenced in a study of beta chain features in type 1 diabetes. The sequenced template was cDNA made from the entire isolated RNA. Repertoires were generated with immunoSEQ multiplex PCR, while TCRdb's copy carries only in-frame clones and drops some. The sample yields 300,000 to 400,000 clones, approximately 8.2% seen once. Sequencing used central memory CD4+ T cells from blood. These receptor sequences come from a young woman in good health.

This rearrangement joins TRBV21-1 to TRBJ2-7; the DNA was not used to check the table's D call, TRBD1. TRBV21-1 is termed a pseudogene. This CDR3 region has 15 residues. The CDR3 is CASSKEGRGAYEQYF. The CDR3, as DNA: TGTGCCAGCAGCAAAGAGGGCAGGGGGGCCTACGAGCAGTACTTC.

Only a few counts were recorded for this clone. V usage is TRBV29-1 and J usage is TRBJ1-1; TRBD1 agrees at 8 bases. V was pared by 3 bases and J by 5 bases, with 14 bases of the junction left unmatched. This CDR3 comprises 16 residues. Germline V gene sequence: CDR1 SQVTM, CDR2 ANQGSEA. The chain's CDR3 is CSVDAHRQGWETEAFF. The CDR3 nucleotides are TGCAGCGTTGACGCGCATAGACAGGGGTGGGAGACTGAAGCTTTCTTT.

This clone was detected a few times. This rearrangement joins TRBV10-3 to TRBJ2-7, with 10 nucleotides matching TRBD1. CDR3 length: 15 residues. J was trimmed by 3 bases and V by 10 bases; bases with no gene match: 12. Per germline, CDR1 ENHRY and CDR2 SYGVKD. Here the CDR3 DNA reads TGTGCCAGCAGAGGTTCGGGACAGGGGCGCTACGAGCAGTACTTC. It codes for CASRGSGQGRYEQYF.

Comments on this clone: The sample carries other DNA sequences with the same CDR3. The chain uses TRBV7-2 and TRBJ2-1; 9 bases match TRBD2. Per germline, CDR1 SGHTA and CDR2 FQGNSA. Unmatched junction bases numbered 5, after V lost 2 bases and J lost 6 bases. This CDR3 has 15 residues. The CDR3 sequence: CASSLLAGESNEQFF. As DNA, the CDR3 is TGTGCCAGCAGCTTATTAGCGGGAGAGTCCAATGAGCAGTTCTTC.

The CDR3, as DNA: TGCAGCGTTGGGTCTCATATCACAGATACGCAGTATTTT. It specifies CSVGSHITDTQYF. V and J are TRBV29-1 and TRBJ2-3; no firm D call. This CDR3 is built from 13 residues. V was cut by 4 bases and J by 2 bases, with 10 bases left in between. Germline CDR1 SQVTM, CDR2 ANQGSEA.

This clone was seen many times. V gene TRBV5-6 combines with J gene TRBJ2-3, with a tentative D call TRBD2 (6 bases). Germline CDR1 reads SGHDT; CDR2 reads YYEEEE. Trimming shortened V by 4 bases and J by 10 bases, and 19 bases separated the two germline ends. The CDR3 contains 14 residues. The CDR3 DNA is TGTGCCAGCAGCCGGGCCGGGACTGACACGGCGCAGTATTTT. Amino acids: CASSRAGTDTAQYF. The full variable domain, rest sourced from reference TRBV5-6 and TRBJ2-3, is DAGVTQSPTHLIKTRGQQVTLRCSPKSGHDTVSWYQQALGQGPQFIFQYYEEEERQRGNFPDRFSGHQFPNYSSELNVNALLLGDSALYLCASSRAGTDTAQYFGPGTRLTVL.

The rearrangement joins TRBV11-2 to TRBJ2-7; D is perhaps TRBD1 (5 bases). V lost 5 bases and J lost 6, with 8 bases in between. CDR1 and CDR2 (germline): SGHAT, FQNNGV. The length of the CDR3 is 11 residues. CDR3 bases: TGTGCCAGCAGCAAAGGGGTCGAGCAGTACTTC. Amino acid sequence: CASSKGVEQYF.

This clone was counted only a few times. The J gene is TRBJ2-7, the V gene TRBV7-9, with TRBD2 matching 9 bases. Germline values: CDR1 SEHNR, CDR2 FQNEAQ (reference sequence). V lost 2 bases, J lost 5 bases, and 10 bases stayed unmatched. The CDR3 is 16 amino acids. CDR3 sequence reads: CASSLTWREGPNEQYF. Written as DNA, the CDR3 is TGTGCCAGCAGCTTAACGTGGCGGGAGGGCCCTAACGAGCAGTACTTC.

V is TRBV28 and J is TRBJ2-1; the match to TRBD2 covers 12 bases. The V gene's germline CDR1 is MDHEN and CDR2 SYDVKM. The CDR3 runs to 16 residues. With 1 base clipped from V and 6 bases from J, the junction kept 4 bases outside the gene matches. The CDR3 coding sequence is TGTGCCAGCAGTTTATTGGGACTAGCGGGCCCCAATGAGCAGTTCTTC. Protein sequence: CASSLLGLAGPNEQFF.

This chain links TRBV7-2 with TRBJ2-7, with D maybe TRBD1 (6 bases). V dropped 1 base and J dropped 5 bases, with 15 bases sitting between them. Germline CDR1 reads SGHTA; CDR2 reads FQGNSA. This CDR3 region has 15 residues. CDR3 sequence: CASSLGPRGDNEQYF. Here the CDR3 DNA reads TGTGCCAGCAGCTTAGGTCCGCGAGGGGACAACGAGCAGTACTTC.

CDR3: CASSRTGGETQYF. The CDR3 bases are TGCGCCAGCAGTCGGACAGGGGGAGAGACCCAGTACTTC. The chain joins TRBV5-1 to TRBJ2-5, with TRBD1 identical over 10 bases. Germline assignment: CDR1 SGHRS and CDR2 YFSETQ. This CDR3 has 13 residues. The ends lost 5 bases at V and 4 bases at J; junction bases unmatched: 2.

The J gene is TRBJ2-7, the V gene TRBV5-1; 10 nucleotides line up with TRBD2. Germline assignment: CDR1 SGHRS and CDR2 YFSETQ. J gave up 4 bases and V 4 bases, and 11 bases lay outside the gene matches. CDR3 length equals 16 residues. The chain's CDR3 is CASSGLAGVSDYEQYF. For the CDR3, the DNA is TGCGCCAGCAGCGGCCTAGCGGGAGTCAGCGATTACGAGCAGTACTTC.

The sample holds a few counts of this clone. The rearrangement joins TRBV5-4 to TRBJ2-1; D remains ambiguous. In germline, CDR1 is SGHNT, CDR2 YYREEE (reference sequence). Trimming took off 4 bases at V and 2 bases at J, with 10 bases between the two ends. The CDR3 runs to 14 residues. The CDR3 region has the DNA TGTGCCAGCAGCATCGACGGCGCCTACAATGAGCAGTTCTTC. This encodes CASSIDGAYNEQFF. Supplemented by reference TRBV5-4 and TRBJ2-1, the full variable domain reads ETGVTQSPTHLIKTRGQQVTLRCSSQSGHNTVSWYQQALGQGPQFIFQYYREEENGRGNFPPRFSGLQFPNYSSELNVNALELDDSALYLCASSIDGAYNEQFFGPGTRLTVL.

This clone was seen more than once but under ten times. V and J are TRBV7-2 and TRBJ2-7; 12 positions agree with TRBD1. V trimming: 5 bases; J trimming: 6 bases; junction bases outside the gene matches: 5. The CDR3 consists of 14 residues. Germline V gene lookup returns CDR1 SGHTA and CDR2 FQGNSA. CDR3 coding DNA: TGTGCCAGCAGCCCGGGACAGGGGGCCCCCGAGCAGTACTTC. The encoded protein is CASSPGQGAPEQYF. Variable domain in full (rest from reference TRBV7-2 and TRBJ2-7): GAGVSQSPSNKVTEKGKDVELRCDPISGHTALYWYRQSLGQGLEFLIYFQGNSAPDKSGLPSDRFSAERTGGSVSTLTIQRTQQEDSAVYLCASSPGQGAPEQYFGPGTRLTVT.